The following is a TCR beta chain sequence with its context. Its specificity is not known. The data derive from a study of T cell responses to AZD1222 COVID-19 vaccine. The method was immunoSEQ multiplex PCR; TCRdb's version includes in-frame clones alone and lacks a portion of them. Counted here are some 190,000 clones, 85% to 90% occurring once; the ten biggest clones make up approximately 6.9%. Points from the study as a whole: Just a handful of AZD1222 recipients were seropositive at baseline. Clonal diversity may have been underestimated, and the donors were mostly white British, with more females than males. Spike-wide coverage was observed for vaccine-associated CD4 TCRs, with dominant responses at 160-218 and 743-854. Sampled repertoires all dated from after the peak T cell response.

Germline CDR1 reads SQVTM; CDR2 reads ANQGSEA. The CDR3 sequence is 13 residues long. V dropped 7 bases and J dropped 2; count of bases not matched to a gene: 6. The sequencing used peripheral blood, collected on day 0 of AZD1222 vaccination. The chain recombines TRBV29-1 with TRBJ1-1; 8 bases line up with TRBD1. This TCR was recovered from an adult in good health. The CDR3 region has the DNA TGCAGCGCCCGACAGGGGAAAAACACTGAAGCTTTCTTT. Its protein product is CSARQGKNTEAFF.